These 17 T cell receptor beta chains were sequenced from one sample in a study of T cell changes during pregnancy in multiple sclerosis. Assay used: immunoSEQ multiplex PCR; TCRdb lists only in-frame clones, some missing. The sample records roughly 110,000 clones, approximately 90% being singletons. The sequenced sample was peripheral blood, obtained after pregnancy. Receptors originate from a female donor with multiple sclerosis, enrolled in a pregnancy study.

CDR3 sequence (DNA): TGTGCCACCAGCAGTATTCAGGTCGCGAACACCGGGGAGCTGTTTTTT. It is translated as CATSSIQVANTGELFF. This sequence joins TRBV15 and TRBJ2-2; D gene unclear. This CDR3 region has 16 residues. CDR1 and CDR2 from the germline V gene are LNHNV and YYDKDF (reference sequence). V was pared by 3 bases and J by 0 bases, with 11 bases between.

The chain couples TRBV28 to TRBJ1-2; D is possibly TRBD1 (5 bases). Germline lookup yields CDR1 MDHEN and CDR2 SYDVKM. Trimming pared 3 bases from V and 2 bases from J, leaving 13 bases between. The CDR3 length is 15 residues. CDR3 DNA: TGTGCCAGCAGTTTTGGTGACAGACAGAACTATGGCTACACCTTC. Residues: CASSFGDRQNYGYTF.

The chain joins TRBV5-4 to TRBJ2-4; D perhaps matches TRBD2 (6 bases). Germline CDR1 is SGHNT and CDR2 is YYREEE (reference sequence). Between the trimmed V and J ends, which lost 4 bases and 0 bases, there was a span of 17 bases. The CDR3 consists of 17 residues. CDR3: CASSLLGAGLAKNIQYF. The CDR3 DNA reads TGTGCCAGCAGCCTCCTAGGAGCGGGCTTAGCCAAAAACATTCAGTACTTC.

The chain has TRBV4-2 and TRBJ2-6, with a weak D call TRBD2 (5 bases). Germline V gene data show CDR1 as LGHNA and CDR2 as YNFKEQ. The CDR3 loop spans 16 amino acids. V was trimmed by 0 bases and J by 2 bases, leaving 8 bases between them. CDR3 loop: CASSQESGTGANVLTF. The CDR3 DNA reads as TGTGCCAGCAGCCAAGAATCCGGGACTGGGGCCAACGTCCTGACTTTC.

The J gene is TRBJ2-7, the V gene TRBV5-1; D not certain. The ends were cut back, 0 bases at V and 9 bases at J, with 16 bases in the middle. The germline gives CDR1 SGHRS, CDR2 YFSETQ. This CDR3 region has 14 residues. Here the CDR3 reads CASSLEARFGWQYF. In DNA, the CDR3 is TGCGCCAGCAGCTTGGAGGCCAGGTTCGGATGGCAGTACTTC.

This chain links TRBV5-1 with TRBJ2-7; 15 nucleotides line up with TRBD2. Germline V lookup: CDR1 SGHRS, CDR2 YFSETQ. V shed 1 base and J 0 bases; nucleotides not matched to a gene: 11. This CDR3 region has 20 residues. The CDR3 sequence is CASSLYGLAGGPTTSYEQYF. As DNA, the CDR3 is TGCGCCAGCAGCTTGTACGGACTAGCGGGAGGGCCCACGACCTCCTACGAGCAGTACTTC.

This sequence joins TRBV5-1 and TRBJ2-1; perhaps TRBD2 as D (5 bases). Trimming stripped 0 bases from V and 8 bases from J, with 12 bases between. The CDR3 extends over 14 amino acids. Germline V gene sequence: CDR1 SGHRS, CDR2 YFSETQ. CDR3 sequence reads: CASSLVTIYDEQFF. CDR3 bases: TGCGCCAGCAGCTTGGTGACTATTTACGATGAGCAGTTCTTC.

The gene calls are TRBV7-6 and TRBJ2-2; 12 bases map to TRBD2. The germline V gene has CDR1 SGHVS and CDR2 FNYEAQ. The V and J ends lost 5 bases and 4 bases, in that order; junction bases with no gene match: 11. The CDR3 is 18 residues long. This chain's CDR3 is CASSPTSGRAPGTGELFF. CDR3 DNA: TGTGCCAGCAGCCCGACTAGCGGGAGAGCTCCGGGCACCGGGGAGCTGTTTTTT.

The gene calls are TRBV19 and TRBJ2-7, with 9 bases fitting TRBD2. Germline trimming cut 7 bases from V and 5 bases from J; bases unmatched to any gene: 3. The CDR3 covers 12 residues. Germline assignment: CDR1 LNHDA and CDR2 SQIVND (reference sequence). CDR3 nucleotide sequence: TGTGCCAGTAAGGGACTAGCTGACGAGCAGTACTTC. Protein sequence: CASKGLADEQYF.

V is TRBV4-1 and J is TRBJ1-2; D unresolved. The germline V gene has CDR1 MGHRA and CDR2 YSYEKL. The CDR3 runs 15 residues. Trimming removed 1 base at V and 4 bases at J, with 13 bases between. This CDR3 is CASSQVAGSGYGYTF. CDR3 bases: TGCGCCAGCAGCCAAGTCGCCGGTTCGGGCTATGGCTACACCTTC.

CDR3 residues: CASSGGQWGVNEQFF. The CDR3 DNA reads as TGCGCCAGCAGCGGGGGACAGTGGGGAGTTAATGAGCAGTTCTTC. This sequence joins TRBV5-1 and TRBJ2-1; 7 nucleotides match TRBD1. CDR1 SGHRS and CDR2 YFSETQ come from the germline V gene. Trimming took 4 bases from V and 7 from J; bases not matched to a gene: 11. This CDR3 is 15 amino acids long.

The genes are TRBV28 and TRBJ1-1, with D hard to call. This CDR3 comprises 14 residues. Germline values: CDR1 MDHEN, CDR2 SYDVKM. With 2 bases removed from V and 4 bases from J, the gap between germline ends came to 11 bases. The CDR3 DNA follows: TGTGCCAGCAGTTTAGGAGGGCTGGGCACTGAAGCTTTCTTT. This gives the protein CASSLGGLGTEAFF.

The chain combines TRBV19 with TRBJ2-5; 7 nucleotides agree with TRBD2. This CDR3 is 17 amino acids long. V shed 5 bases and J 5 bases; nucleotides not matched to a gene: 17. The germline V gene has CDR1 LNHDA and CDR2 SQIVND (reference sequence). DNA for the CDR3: TGTGCCAGTAGTTCCCCGGGGAGGGCCAGAGGAAGCGAGACCCAGTACTTC. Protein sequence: CASSSPGRARGSETQYF.

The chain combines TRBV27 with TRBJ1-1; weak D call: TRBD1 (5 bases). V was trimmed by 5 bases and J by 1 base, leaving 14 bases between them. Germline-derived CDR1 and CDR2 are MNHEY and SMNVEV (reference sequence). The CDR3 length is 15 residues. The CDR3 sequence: CASSIYRSWNTEAFF. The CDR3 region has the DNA TGTGCCAGCAGTATCTACAGGAGCTGGAACACTGAAGCTTTCTTT.

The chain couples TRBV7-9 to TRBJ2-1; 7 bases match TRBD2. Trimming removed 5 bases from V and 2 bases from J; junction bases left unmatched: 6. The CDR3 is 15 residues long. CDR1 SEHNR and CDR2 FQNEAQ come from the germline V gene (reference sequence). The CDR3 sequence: CASSPPGGAYNEQFF. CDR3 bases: TGTGCCAGCAGCCCACCTGGGGGGGCCTACAATGAGCAGTTCTTC.

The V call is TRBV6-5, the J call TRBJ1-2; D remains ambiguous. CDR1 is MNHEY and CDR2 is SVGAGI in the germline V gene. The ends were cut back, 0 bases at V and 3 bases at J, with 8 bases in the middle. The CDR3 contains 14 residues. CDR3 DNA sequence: TGTGCCAGCAGTTACTCGGGAGCGCACTATGGCTACACCTTC. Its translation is CASSYSGAHYGYTF.

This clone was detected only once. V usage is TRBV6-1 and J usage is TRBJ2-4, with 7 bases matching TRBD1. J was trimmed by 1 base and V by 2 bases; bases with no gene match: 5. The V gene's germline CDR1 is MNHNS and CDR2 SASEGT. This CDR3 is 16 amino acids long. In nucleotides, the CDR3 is TGTGCCAGCAGTGAAACAGGGGCTTGGGCCAAAAACATTCAGTACTTC. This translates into CASSETGAWAKNIQYF.